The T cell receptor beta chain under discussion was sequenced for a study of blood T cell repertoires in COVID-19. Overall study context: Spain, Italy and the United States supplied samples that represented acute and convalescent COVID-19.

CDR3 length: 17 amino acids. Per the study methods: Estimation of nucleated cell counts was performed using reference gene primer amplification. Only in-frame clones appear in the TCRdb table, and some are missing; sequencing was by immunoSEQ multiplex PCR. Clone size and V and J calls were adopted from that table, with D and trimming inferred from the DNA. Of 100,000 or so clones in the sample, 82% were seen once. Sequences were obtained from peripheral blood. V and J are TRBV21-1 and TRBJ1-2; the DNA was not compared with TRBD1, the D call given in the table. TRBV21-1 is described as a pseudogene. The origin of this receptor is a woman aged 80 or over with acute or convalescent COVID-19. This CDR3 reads CASSNGGQGHSDYGYTF. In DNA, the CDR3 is TGTGCCAGCAGCAACGGGGGACAGGGGCATTCGGACTATGGCTACACCTTC.